This T cell receptor (beta chain) was documented in a study of shared clonotypes between healthy human individuals. Study-level points and caveats: Read depth was anticipated to influence clonotype sharing among donors.

Comment on this clone: Its target is unknown.

In the original workflow: Owing to the provision of junction-only sequences devoid of quality scores by immunoSEQ, filtering differed. Produced via immunoSEQ multiplex PCR; TCRdb's table is partial and in-frame only. V and J calls plus clone size are reproduced from that table; the DNA served to infer D and trimming. The sample holds under 1,900,000 clones; just under 99% are singletons and the top ten take 0.36%. CDR3 size: 15 residues. CDR1 SGHVS and CDR2 FNYEAQ come from the germline V gene. Trimming took off 1 base at V and 4 bases at J, with 10 bases between the two ends. The chain joins TRBV7-6 to TRBJ2-2; possibly TRBD1 for D (5 bases). The specimen sequenced was naive CD4+ T cells sorted from blood. Specified subset: CD45RA+ positively selected. This TCR was sampled from a young man in good health. CDR3 nucleotides: TGTGCCAGCAGCTTAGACTCGACAGTCACCGGGGAGCTGTTTTTT. This translates into CASSLDSTVTGELFF.